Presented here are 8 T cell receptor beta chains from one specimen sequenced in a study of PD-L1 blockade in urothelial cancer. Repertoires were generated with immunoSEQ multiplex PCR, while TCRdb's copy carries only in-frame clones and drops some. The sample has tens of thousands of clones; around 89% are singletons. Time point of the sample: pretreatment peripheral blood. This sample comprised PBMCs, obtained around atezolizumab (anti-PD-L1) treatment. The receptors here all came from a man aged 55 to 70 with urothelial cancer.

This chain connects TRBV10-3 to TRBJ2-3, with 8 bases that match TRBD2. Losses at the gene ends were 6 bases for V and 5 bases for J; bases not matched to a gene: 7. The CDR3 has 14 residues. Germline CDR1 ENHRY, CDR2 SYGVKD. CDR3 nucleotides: TGTGCCATCAGGTTAGCGGGACGTGGAGATACGCAGTATTTT. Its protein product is CAIRLAGRGDTQYF.

The CDR3 protein is CAHRPGLAGETQYF. Here the CDR3 DNA reads TGTGCCCACCGACCGGGACTAGCGGGAGAGACCCAGTACTTC. The V and J genes are TRBV30 and TRBJ2-5, with TRBD2 matching 12 bases. The V segment lost 8 bases and the J segment 4 bases; nucleotides outside the gene matches: 8. CDR1 and CDR2 from the germline V gene are GTSNPN and SVGIG (reference sequence). The CDR3 sequence is 14 residues long.

The CDR3: CASSQVGGYGYTF. The CDR3 nucleotides are TGCGCCAGCAGCCAAGTCGGGGGGTATGGCTACACCTTC. J is TRBJ1-2 and V is TRBV4-1, with D tentatively TRBD1 (5 bases). The germline V gene has CDR1 MGHRA and CDR2 YSYEKL. The CDR3 runs to 13 residues. The V end was cut by 1 base, the J end by 5 bases, with 8 bases between.

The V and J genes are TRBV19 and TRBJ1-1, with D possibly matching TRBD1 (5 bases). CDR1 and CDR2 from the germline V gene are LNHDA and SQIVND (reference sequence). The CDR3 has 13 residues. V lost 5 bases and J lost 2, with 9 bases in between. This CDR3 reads CASSQGVNTEAFF. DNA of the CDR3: TGTGCCAGTAGTCAAGGGGTAAACACTGAAGCTTTCTTT.

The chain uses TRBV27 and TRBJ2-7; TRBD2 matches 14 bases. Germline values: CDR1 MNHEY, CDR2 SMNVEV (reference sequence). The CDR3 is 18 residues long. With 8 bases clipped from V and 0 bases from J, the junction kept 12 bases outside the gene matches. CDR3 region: CASGGLAGGKWPSYEQYF. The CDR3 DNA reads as TGTGCCAGCGGAGGACTAGCGGGAGGTAAATGGCCCTCCTACGAGCAGTACTTC.

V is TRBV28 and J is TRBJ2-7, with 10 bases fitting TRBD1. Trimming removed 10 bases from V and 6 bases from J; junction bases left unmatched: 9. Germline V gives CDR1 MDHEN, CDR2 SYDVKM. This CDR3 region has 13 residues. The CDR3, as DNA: TGTGCCACTGGGACAGGGGCCCCAGGCGAGCAGTACTTC. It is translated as CATGTGAPGEQYF. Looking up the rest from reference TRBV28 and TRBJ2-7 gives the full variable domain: DVKVTQSSRYLVKRTGEKVFLECVQDMDHENMFWYRQDPGLGLRLIYFSYDVKMKEKGDIPEGYSVSREKKERFSLILESASTNQTSMYLCATGTGAPGEQYFGPGTRLTVT.

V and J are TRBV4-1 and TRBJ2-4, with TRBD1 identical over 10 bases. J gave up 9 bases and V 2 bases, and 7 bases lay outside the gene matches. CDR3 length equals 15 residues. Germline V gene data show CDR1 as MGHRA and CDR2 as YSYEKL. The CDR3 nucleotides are TGCGCCAGCAGCCAAAGGCGGGACAGGGGTTTCATTCAGTACTTC. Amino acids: CASSQRRDRGFIQYF.

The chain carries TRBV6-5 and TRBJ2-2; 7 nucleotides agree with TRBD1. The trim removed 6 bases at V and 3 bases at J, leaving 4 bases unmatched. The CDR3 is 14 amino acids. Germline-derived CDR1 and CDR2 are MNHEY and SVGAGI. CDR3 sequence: CASSGTEYTGELFF. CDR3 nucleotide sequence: TGTGCCAGCAGCGGGACAGAGTACACCGGGGAGCTGTTTTTT.